This T cell receptor (beta chain) was found in a study of shared clonotypes between healthy human individuals. The germline V gene encodes CDR1 MNHNS and CDR2 SASEGT. Trimming cost V 6 bases and J 7 bases, with 16 bases left between them. The CDR3 has 13 amino acids. Those who donated, Caucasian adults without exception, all lived in Nashville, Tennessee. The genomic DNA of each subset was split evenly across several immunoSEQ plates. Here immunoSEQ multiplex PCR was the method, and the copy in TCRdb shows in-frame clones only, minus some. The sample comprises a few million clones, 90% to 95% of which are singletons, and roughly 0.13% rests with the top ten.

Material: naive CD4+ T cells sorted from blood. Subset meaning: CD45RA+ positively selected. The chain has TRBV6-1 and TRBJ2-7; D is uncertain. The receptor was isolated from a man between 18 and 35 years old in good health. CDR3 loop: CASSTRPDREQYF. In nucleotides, the CDR3 is TGTGCCAGCAGCACTCGGCCCGATAGGGAGCAGTACTTC.